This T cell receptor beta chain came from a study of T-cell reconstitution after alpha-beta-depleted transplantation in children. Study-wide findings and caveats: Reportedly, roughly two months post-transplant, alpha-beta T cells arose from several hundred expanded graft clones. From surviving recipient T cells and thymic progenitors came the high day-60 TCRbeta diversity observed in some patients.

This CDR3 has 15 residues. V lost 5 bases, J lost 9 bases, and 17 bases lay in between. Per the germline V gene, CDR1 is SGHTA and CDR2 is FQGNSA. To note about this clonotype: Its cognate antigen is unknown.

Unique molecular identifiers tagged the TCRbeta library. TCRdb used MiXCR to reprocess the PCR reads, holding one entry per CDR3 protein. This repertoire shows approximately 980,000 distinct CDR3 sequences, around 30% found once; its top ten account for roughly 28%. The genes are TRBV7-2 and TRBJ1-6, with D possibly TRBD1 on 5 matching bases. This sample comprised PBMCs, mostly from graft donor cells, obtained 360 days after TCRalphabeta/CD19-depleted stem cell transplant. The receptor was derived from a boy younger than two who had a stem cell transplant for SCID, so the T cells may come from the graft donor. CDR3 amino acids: CASSPTETVSSPLHF. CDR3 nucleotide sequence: TGTGCCAGCAGCCCCACAGAGACAGTCTCTTCACCCCTCCACTTT.